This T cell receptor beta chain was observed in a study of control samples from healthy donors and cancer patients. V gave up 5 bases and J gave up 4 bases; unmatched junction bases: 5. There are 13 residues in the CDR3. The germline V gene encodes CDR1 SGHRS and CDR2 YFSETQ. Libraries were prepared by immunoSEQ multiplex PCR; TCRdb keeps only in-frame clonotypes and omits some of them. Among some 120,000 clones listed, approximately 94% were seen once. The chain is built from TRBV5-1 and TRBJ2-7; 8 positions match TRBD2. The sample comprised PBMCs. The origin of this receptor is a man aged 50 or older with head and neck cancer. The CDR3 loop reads CASSYGGAYEQYF. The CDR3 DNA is TGCGCCAGCAGTTACGGGGGGGCTTACGAGCAGTACTTC.